This TCR beta chain appears in the sequencing data of a study of T cell clonality in common variable immunodeficiency (dated by TCRdb to between 2014 and 2017). For sequencing, equivalent amounts of genomic DNA were input from CVID and control samples. For every sample, a 60 bp segment covering the rearranged TCRbeta CDR3 region was amplified and then sequenced. TCRbeta amplification used the immunoSEQ assay, a bias-corrected multiplex PCR with high-throughput sequencing. The paper's processing steps were these. Each unique nucleotide sequence was treated as a clone and annotated with V, D and J genes, copy number and frequency. Sequences were labeled productive if in frame, and non-productive if out of frame or containing stop codons. Clonality was calculated from Shannon's entropy as previously described. The predicted amino acid sequences of productive clones were used to derive the mean CDR3 Kyte-Doolittle hydropathy. Using the R hclust function, scaled V gene usage was clustered hierarchically with Manhattan distance and complete linkage. Sharing of clones by CDR3 amino acid sequence was evaluated through resampling of 12 repertoires per group over 100 rounds. The repertoires were searched for 70 published EBV-specific and roughly 240 published CMV-specific TCRbeta sequences. Analysis left out a couple of CVID samples that produced under 10,000 sequences, so 35 to 50 CVID repertoires remained. TCRdb re-hosts the immuneACCESS table, in-frame sequences only. Its copies lack some clones; in the studies checked, an unresolved V gene accounts for under half of them, and the cause for the rest is not known. V, J and clone size reflect that table, while D and trimming were determined from the DNA. This sample contains about 30,000 clones, none of which is a singleton. The leading ten clones occupy around 5% of the sample.

Standard criteria were used to diagnose CVID, namely serum IgG, IgA and/or IgM reduced below the normal range together with specific antibody deficiency. A total of 44 subjects (roughly 15 female and 30 or so male; age range about 9 to 65 years, mean age around 40) were included in the CVID group. Most CVID patients and most healthy controls were of Caucasian heritage. All CVID subjects had received replacement immunoglobulin therapy for at least one year at the time of study participation. No CVID subject was ill or taking immunomodulatory or immunosuppressive medication when blood was collected. Heparinized peripheral whole blood samples of roughly 4.5 to 8 ml were collected from each donor. Genomic DNA from adults with common variable immune deficiency (CVID) and from healthy adult controls was used to sequence TCRbeta CDR3 repertoires. Diluted blood was density-centrifuged over Hypaque 1077 or Ficoll-Paque to isolate peripheral blood mononuclear cells. Genomic DNA was extracted from unsorted mononuclear cells by Qiagen column purification or by a centrifugation-based method.

Overall results and qualifications from the work: Reportedly, TCRbeta sequences from CVID had fewer deletions and N-nucleotide insertions, and highly modified clones with 13 or more V deletions were absent from CVID. Correlations of repertoire features with clinical complications were constrained by heterogeneity among patients within the CVID cohort. TCRbeta clonality was higher in CVID subjects than in healthy controls (t-test p = 0.018), and the increase was most characteristic of about a third of subjects. According to the authors, figuring out what caused the increased clonality in CVID would require sequencing the repertoires of T cell subpopulations. Healthy controls shared more TCRbeta clones with each other than CVID subjects shared among themselves (p < 0.0001). Even though DNA input was equal, the average per sample came to about 81,820 unique sequences for controls compared with approximately 29,000 for CVID samples.

Ends trimmed: V by 1 base, J by 2 bases; bases unmatched to a gene: 2. In the germline V gene (reference sequence), CDR1 corresponds to SEHNR and CDR2 to FQNEAQ. The CDR3, cysteine through phenylalanine, is 15 amino acids long. Shown are 36 bases from within the CDR3, in frame from base 1. Of note for this clone: The antigen this receptor binds is unknown. From the germline J gene comes the end of the CDR3, since the read stops 3 residues before it.

This receptor was obtained from a human donor with common variable immunodeficiency. The chain is assembled from TRBV7-9 and TRBJ2-7, with 10 bases aligning to TRBD1. The sequencing input was peripheral blood mononuclear cells. The CDR3 DNA, read in part, is TGTGCCAGCAGCTTAGGACAGGGGGCGACCTACGAG. The resulting protein is CASSLGQGATYE. The whole CDR3 region reads CASSLGQGATYEQYF.